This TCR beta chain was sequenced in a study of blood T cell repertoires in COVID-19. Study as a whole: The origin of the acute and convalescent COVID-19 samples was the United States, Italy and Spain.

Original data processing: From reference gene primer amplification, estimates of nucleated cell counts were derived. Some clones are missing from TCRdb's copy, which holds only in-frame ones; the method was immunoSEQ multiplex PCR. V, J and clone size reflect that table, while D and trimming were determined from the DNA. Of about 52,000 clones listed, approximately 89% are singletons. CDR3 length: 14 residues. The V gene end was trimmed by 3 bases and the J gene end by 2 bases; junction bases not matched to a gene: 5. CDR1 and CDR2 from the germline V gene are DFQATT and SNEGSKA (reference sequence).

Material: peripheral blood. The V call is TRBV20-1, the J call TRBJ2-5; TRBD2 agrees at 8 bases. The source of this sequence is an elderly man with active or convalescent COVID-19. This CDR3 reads CSASGGGLQETQYF. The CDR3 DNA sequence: TGCAGTGCTAGTGGCGGGGGGCTTCAAGAGACCCAGTACTTC.